The table lists the clone carrying this TCR beta chain with many counts. Its antigen is currently unknown. Study outcomes and limitations: Whole repertoires were not studied in the larger cohort, only one V-J beta rearrangement.

The sorted Tregs were CD4+CD25+CD127-/low cells. The CDR3 runs to 15 residues. The V gene's germline CDR1 is LNHNV and CDR2 YYDKDF (reference sequence). V shed 1 base, J shed 3 bases, and the junction held 2 bases outside the gene matches. Semi-nested PCR with Nested Universal Primer A followed constant-region reverse priming of full-length variable regions. TCRdb redid the calling of the 5' RACE reads with MiXCR, one entry per CDR3 protein. The repertoire holds about 40,000 distinct CDR3 sequences, with approximately 22% as singletons. The TCR comes from a female donor with breast cancer. Input material: Tregs sorted from blood. The chain joins TRBV15 to TRBJ2-2, with 7 bases matching TRBD2. The CDR3 here is CATSRVAGDTGELFF. CDR3 coding DNA: TGTGCCACCAGCAGAGTTGCGGGGGACACCGGGGAGCTGTTTTTT.